This TCR beta chain was captured in a study of blood T cell repertoires in COVID-19. Whole-study context: Samples of COVID-19 (acute and convalescent) were obtained from the United States, Italy and Spain.

In the authors' workflow: Using reference gene primer amplification, nucleated cell counts were estimated. Sequencing was performed with immunoSEQ multiplex PCR; in TCRdb, only in-frame clones are kept and a portion is missing. The V and J calls and the clone size are those of that table, but D and trimming were determined from the DNA. The top ten hold just under 0.9% of the sample, which has 190,000 or so clones, approximately 87% seen once. V shed 4 bases and J 2 bases; nucleotides not matched to a gene: 2. Germline CDR1 and CDR2: MNHEY and SVGAGI. This CDR3 contains 13 residues. The TCR originated in a woman between 18 and 30 years old who had recovered from COVID-19. This chain joins TRBV6-5 and TRBJ2-7; TRBD2 aligns across 7 bases. Sequencing was done on a sample of peripheral blood. The CDR3 nucleotides read TGTGCCAGCAGTTCCGGGACTACCTACGAGCAGTACGTC. Its protein is CASSSGTTYEQYV.